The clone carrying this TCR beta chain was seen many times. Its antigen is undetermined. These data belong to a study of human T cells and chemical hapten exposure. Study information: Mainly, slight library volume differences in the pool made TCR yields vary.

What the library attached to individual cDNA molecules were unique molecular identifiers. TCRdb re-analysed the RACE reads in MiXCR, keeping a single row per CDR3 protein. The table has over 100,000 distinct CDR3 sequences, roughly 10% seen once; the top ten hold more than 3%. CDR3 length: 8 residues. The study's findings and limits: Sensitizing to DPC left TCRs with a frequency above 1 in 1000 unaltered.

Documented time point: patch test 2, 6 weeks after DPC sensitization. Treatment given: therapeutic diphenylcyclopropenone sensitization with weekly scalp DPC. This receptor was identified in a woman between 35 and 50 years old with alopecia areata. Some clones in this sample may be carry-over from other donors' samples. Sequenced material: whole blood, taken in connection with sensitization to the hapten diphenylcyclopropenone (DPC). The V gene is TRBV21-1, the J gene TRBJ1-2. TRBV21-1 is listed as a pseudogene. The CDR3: CRCYGYTF. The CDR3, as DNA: TGCAGGTGTTATGGCTACACCTTC.